This TCR beta chain comes out of a study of CD8+ T cells in alopecia areata. The wider study: Treatment ran 6 to 18 months, with 6 months of follow-up afterward.

General study findings and limits: Researchers report lesional scalp, most notably alopecia totalis/universalis, outstripped normal scalp in clonality. Compared with mice, patients displayed less clear TCR sharing, possibly for HLA-related reasons.

Extraction of RNA preceded its reverse transcription into cDNA, which served as the sequencing template. Clones were read by immunoSEQ multiplex PCR, and TCRdb kept only the in-frame ones, dropping some. The sample contains some 150,000 clones, 65% to 75% of which appear only once. V was trimmed by 1 base and J by 6 bases, leaving 6 bases between them. Germline loops: CDR1 SGHTA, CDR2 FQGNSA. The CDR3 loop spans 13 amino acids. This clone was picked up a small number of times. The antigen remains undetermined. Punch biopsies of lesional scalp, plus peripheral blood, were taken from alopecia areata patients.

Material: CD8+ T cells sorted from blood, obtained at week 0. The sequence was obtained from a human donor with alopecia areata. The rearrangement uses TRBV7-2 and TRBJ2-2, with no clear D. CDR3 region: CASSLGAAGELFF. The CDR3 region has the DNA TGTGCCAGCAGCTTAGGGGCGGCCGGGGAGCTGTTTTTT.